The 16 T cell receptor beta chains below all came from one sample that was sequenced in a study of brain T cells in children with intractable seizures. As to time point: blood from clinic visit 5 months post-surgery; TSC patient then seizure free. Assay used: immunoSEQ multiplex PCR; TCRdb lists only in-frame clones, some missing. The sample holds about 320,000 clones, roughly 93% seen once. The starting material was peripheral blood, obtained roughly 5 months after surgery. These receptors all come from a boy under two years old with tuberous sclerosis and intractable seizures.

The chain uses TRBV19 and TRBJ2-3, with 8 bases lining up with TRBD2. The CDR3 is 15 amino acids. CDR1 and CDR2 (germline): LNHDA, SQIVND (reference sequence). The V gene end was trimmed by 4 bases and the J gene end by 5 bases; junction bases not matched to a gene: 8. CDR3 in DNA: TGTGCCAGTAGTAGTATTAGCGGGGTCGGAGATACGCAGTATTTT. Its translation: CASSSISGVGDTQYF.

J is TRBJ2-7 and V is TRBV4-1, with a weak D call TRBD2 (5 bases). V shed 8 bases and J shed 6 bases, with 14 bases lying between them. The CDR3 extends over 12 amino acids. Germline V gene sequence: CDR1 MGHRA, CDR2 YSYEKL. The CDR3 sequence is CASPHLLGEQYF. The CDR3 nucleotides are TGCGCCAGCCCCCACCTACTAGGCGAGCAGTACTTC.

The CDR3 loop is CASSERGRPETQYF. The CDR3 nucleotides read TGCGCCAGCAGTGAGAGGGGGCGCCCCGAGACCCAGTACTTC. V is TRBV10-1 and J is TRBJ2-5; the match to TRBD1 covers 7 bases. Germline CDR1 and CDR2: WNHNN and SYGVQD (reference sequence). CDR3 size: 14 residues. The ends lost 2 bases at V and 5 bases at J; junction bases unmatched: 5.

The CDR3, as DNA: TGCGCCAGCAGTCACCCTCTAGCGGGGTGTTACGAGCAGTACTTC. Protein: CASSHPLAGCYEQYF. The rearrangement links TRBV23-1 to TRBJ2-7, with TRBD2 matching over 9 bases. TRBV23-1 is recorded as an ORF, its role being uncertain. The J segment lost 4 bases and the V segment lost 3 bases, leaving 7 bases of the junction unmatched. The CDR3 has 15 amino acids.

The CDR3 region has the DNA TGTGCCAGCAGCTCCTCGGGACTAGGAGCAGATACGCAGTATTTT. This encodes CASSSSGLGADTQYF. The chain employs TRBV7-6 and TRBJ2-3; TRBD2 matches 8 bases. V lost 4 bases to trimming and J lost 4 bases; unmatched junction nucleotides: 7. CDR3 length: 15 amino acids. Germline V gives CDR1 SGHVS, CDR2 FNYEAQ.

Comment on this clone: Other DNA variants within this sample encode the same CDR3. The rearrangement links TRBV3-1 (or the pseudogene TRBV3-2) to TRBJ2-7; D unresolved. Germline assignment: CDR1 LGHDT and CDR2 YNNKEL (reference sequence). V shed 0 bases and J shed 7 bases, with 7 bases lying between them. There are 12 residues in the CDR3. As DNA, the CDR3 is TGTGCCAGCAGCCAAGAGGGAAGGGAGCAGTACTTC. As protein: CASSQEGREQYF.

This clone was seen just once. The J gene is TRBJ1-5, the V gene TRBV10-2; D is uncertain. With 0 bases removed from V and 7 bases from J, the gap between germline ends came to 10 bases. The CDR3 spans 14 residues. Germline-derived CDR1 and CDR2 are WSHSY and SAAADI. Written as DNA, the CDR3 is TGCGCCAGCAGTGAGTCTCGGACCGTGCAGCCCCAGCATTTT. Residues: CASSESRTVQPQHF.

The CDR3 reads CASSPPPGNEDYGYTF. The DNA of the CDR3 is TGTGCCAGCTCACCACCCCCGGGGAATGAAGACTATGGCTACACCTTC. The rearrangement links TRBV18 to TRBJ1-2, with D unresolved. V was cut by 0 bases and J by 3 bases, with 14 bases left in between. The length of the CDR3 is 16 residues. Germline lookup yields CDR1 KGHSH and CDR2 LQKENI.

The chain carries TRBV12-3 or TRBV12-4 and TRBJ2-3, with D unresolved. This CDR3 has 13 residues. V lost 2 bases and J lost 4, with 7 bases in between. The CDR3 DNA sequence: TGTGCCAGCAGTTTAATCGCGTCAGATACGCAGTATTTT. Translating it yields CASSLIASDTQYF.

This clone was found once. The CDR3 is CASSLFGSPLHF. In DNA, the CDR3 is TGTGCCAGCAGTTTATTTGGGTCACCCCTCCACTTT. The rearrangement uses TRBV12-3 or TRBV12-4 and TRBJ1-6; D is undetermined. This CDR3 contains 12 residues. V lost 2 bases, J lost 10 bases, and 6 bases lay in between.

This rearrangement joins TRBV9 to TRBJ2-1; 7 bases map to TRBD1. CDR1 and CDR2 (germline): SGDLS, YYNGEE. V lost 5 bases, J lost 2 bases, and 16 bases stayed unmatched. The length of the CDR3 is 18 residues. The CDR3 DNA is TGTGCCAGCAGTGATGGACAGGTAACGCTCCCACCCTACAATGAGCAGTTCTTC. Residues: CASSDGQVTLPPYNEQFF.

This clone was seen just once. The rearrangement joins TRBV7-8 to TRBJ1-2; D not resolved. V gave up 5 bases and J gave up 7 bases, with 14 bases separating them. Germline CDR1 reads SGHVS; CDR2 reads FQNEAQ. The CDR3 length is 13 residues. In DNA, the CDR3 is TGTGCCAGCAGCCTTCTGGGGAGGATTGGCTACACCTTC. Translation: CASSLLGRIGYTF.

CDR3 amino acids: CASSSDILTGDSTEAFF. The CDR3 bases are TGTGCCAGCAGTTCCGACATCCTAACAGGGGATAGCACTGAAGCTTTCTTT. The chain combines TRBV2 with TRBJ1-1; TRBD1 matches 7 bases. CDR1 SNHLY and CDR2 FYNNEI come from the germline V gene. Losses at the gene ends were 5 bases for V and 4 bases for J; bases not matched to a gene: 16. The CDR3 covers 17 residues.

A remark on this clone: The sample has other DNA sequences that encode this CDR3 too. This sequence joins TRBV5-4 and TRBJ2-1; TRBD2 matches at 8 bases. Trimming at V came to 4 bases and at J to 0 bases, leaving 3 bases not matched to a gene. Germline values: CDR1 SGHNT, CDR2 YYREEE (reference sequence). This CDR3 contains 15 residues. CDR3: CASSPRGGSYNEQFF. In DNA form, the CDR3 reads TGTGCCAGCAGCCCCCGGGGGGGCTCCTACAATGAGCAGTTCTTC.

The chain employs TRBV6-4 and TRBJ1-5; D not resolved. The germline gives CDR1 MRHNA, CDR2 SNTAGT. The CDR3 covers 17 residues. The V and J ends lost 0 bases and 5 bases respectively, with 17 bases between them. The CDR3, as DNA: TGTGCCAGCAGTGACTCGATTTTGGGGTTTTCGGATCAGCCCCAGCATTTT. This translates into CASSDSILGFSDQPQHF.

This chain links TRBV24-1 with TRBJ2-3, with TRBD2 matching over 14 bases. Germline CDR1 is KGHDR and CDR2 is SFDVKD. This CDR3 is built from 18 residues. V lost 3 bases, J lost 6 bases, and 10 bases stayed unmatched. The CDR3 loop reads CATSDPGGTSGRSDTQYF. DNA of the CDR3: TGTGCCACCAGTGATCCGGGGGGGACTAGCGGGAGATCGGATACGCAGTATTTT.